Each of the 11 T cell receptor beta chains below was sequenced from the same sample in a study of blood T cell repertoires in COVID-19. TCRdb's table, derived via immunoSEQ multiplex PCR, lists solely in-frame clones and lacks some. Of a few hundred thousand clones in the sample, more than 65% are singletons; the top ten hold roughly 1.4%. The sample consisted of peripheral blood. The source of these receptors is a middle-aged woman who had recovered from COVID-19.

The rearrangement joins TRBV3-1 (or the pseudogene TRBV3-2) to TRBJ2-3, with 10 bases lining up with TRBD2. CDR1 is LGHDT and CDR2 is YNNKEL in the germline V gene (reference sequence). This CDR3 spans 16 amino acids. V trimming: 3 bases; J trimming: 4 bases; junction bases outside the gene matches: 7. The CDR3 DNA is TGTGCCAGCAGCCAGGAAACTAGCGGGGTAGCAGATACGCAGTATTTT. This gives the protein CASSQETSGVADTQYF.

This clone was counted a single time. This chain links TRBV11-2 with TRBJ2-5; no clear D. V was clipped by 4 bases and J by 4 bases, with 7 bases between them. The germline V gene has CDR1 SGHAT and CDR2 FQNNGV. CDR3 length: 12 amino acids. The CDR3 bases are TGTGCCAGCAGCTCCCATTCAGAGACCCAGTACTTC. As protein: CASSSHSETQYF. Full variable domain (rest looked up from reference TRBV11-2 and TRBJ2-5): EAGVAQSPRYKIIEKRQSVAFWCNPISGHATLYWYQQILGQGPKLLIQFQNNGVVDDSQLPKDRFSAERLKGVDSTLKIQPAKLEDSAVYLCASSSHSETQYFGPGTRLLVL.

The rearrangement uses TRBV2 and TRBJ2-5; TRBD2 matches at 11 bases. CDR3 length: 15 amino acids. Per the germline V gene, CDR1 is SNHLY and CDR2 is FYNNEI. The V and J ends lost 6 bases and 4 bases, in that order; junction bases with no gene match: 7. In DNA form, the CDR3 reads TGTGCCAGCAGGGGGACTAGCGGCCACGCAGAGACCCAGTACTTC. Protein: CASRGTSGHAETQYF.

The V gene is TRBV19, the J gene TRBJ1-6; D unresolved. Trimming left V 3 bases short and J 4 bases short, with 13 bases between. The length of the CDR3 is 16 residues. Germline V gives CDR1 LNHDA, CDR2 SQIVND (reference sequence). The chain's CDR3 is CASSISGNAYNSPLHF. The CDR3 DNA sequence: TGTGCCAGTAGTATCTCGGGGAACGCTTATAATTCACCCCTCCACTTT. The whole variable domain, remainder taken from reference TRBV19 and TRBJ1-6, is DGGITQSPKYLFRKEGQNVTLSCEQNLNHDAMYWYRQDPGQGLRLIYYSQIVNDFQKGDIAEGYSVSREKKESFPLTVTSAQKNPTAFYLCASSISGNAYNSPLHFGNGTRLTVT.

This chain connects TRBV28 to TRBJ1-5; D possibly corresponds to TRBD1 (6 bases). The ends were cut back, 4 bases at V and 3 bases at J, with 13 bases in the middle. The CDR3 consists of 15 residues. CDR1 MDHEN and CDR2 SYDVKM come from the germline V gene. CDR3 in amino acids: CASSSQGTFNQPQHF. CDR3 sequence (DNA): TGTGCCAGCAGTTCTCAGGGGACCTTCAATCAGCCCCAGCATTTT.

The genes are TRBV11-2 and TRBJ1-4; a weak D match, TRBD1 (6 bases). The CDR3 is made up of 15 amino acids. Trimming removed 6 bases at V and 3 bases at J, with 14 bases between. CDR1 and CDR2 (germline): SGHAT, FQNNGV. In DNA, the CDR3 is TGTGCCAGCAGTCCACAGACAGGTTCTAATGAAAAACTGTTTTTT. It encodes CASSPQTGSNEKLFF.

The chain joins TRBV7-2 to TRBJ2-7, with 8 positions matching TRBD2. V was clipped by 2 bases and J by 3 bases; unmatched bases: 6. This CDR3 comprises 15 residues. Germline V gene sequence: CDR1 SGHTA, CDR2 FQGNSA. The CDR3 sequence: CASSLRAGGDYEQYF. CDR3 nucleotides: TGTGCCAGCAGCTTAAGGGCCGGGGGGGACTACGAGCAGTACTTC.

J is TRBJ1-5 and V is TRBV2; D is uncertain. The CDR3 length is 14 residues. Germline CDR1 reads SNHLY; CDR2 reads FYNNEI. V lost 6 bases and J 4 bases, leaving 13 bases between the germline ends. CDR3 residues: CASSAGSPNQPQHF. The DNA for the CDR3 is TGTGCCAGCAGCGCCGGGTCCCCAAATCAGCCCCAGCATTTT. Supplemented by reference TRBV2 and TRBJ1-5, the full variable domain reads EPEVTQTPSHQVTQMGQEVILRCVPISNHLYFYWYRQILGQKVEFLVSFYNNEISEKSEIFDDQFSVERPDGSNFTLKIRSTKLEDSAMYFCASSAGSPNQPQHFGDGTRLSIL.

The CDR3 nucleotides read TGTGCCAGCAGCCTGACATACGGTACGCAGTATTTT. It yields the protein CASSLTYGTQYF. The J gene is TRBJ2-3, the V gene TRBV12-3 or TRBV12-4, with D unresolved. Trimming shortened V by 6 bases and J by 8 bases, and 12 bases separated the two germline ends. The CDR3 sequence is 12 residues long.

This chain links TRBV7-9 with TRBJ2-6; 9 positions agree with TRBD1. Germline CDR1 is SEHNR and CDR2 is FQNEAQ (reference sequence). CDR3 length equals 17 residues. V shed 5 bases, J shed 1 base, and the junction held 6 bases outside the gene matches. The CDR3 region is CASSEGQGSSGANVLTF. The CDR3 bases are TGTGCCAGCAGCGAGGGACAGGGAAGTTCTGGGGCCAACGTCCTGACTTTC. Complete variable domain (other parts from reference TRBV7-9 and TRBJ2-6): DTGVSQNPRHKITKRGQNVTFRCDPISEHNRLYWYRQTLGQGPEFLTYFQNEAQLEKSRLLSDRFSAERPKGSFSTLEIQRTEQGDSAMYLCASSEGQGSSGANVLTFGAGSRLTVL.

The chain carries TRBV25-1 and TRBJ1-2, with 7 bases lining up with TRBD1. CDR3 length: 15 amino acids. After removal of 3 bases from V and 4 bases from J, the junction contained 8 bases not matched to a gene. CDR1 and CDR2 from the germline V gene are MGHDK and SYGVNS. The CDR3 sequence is CASSDFSGTVYGYTF. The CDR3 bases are TGTGCCAGCAGTGACTTTTCCGGGACAGTCTATGGCTACACCTTC.